A single sample is the source of the 10 T cell receptor beta chains below, sequenced in a study of response to subunit inactivated influenza vaccine. TCRdb independently ran MiXCR on the RT-PCR reads; one entry per CDR3 protein. The repertoire holds 400,000 to 650,000 distinct CDR3 sequences, approximately 7.3% seen once, with around 13% in the top ten. The sample here was PBMCs from blood, taken about 23 months after vaccination. These receptor sequences come from a man in his fifties or sixties who received an inactivated influenza vaccine.

The rearrangement links TRBV7-6 to TRBJ2-1; a possible D gene is TRBD1 (7 bases). The germline V and J ends were trimmed by 5 bases and 4 bases, with 18 bases remaining between them. This CDR3 has 16 amino acids. Per germline, CDR1 SGHVS and CDR2 FNYEAQ. The CDR3 here is CASSPLRGTAYNEQFF. CDR3 nucleotides: TGTGCCAGCAGCCCCCTCCGCGGGACAGCTTACAATGAGCAGTTCTTC. The full variable domain, with the rest looked up from reference TRBV7-6 and TRBJ2-1, is GAGVSQSPRYKVTKRGQDVALRCDPISGHVSLYWYRQALGQGPEFLTYFNYEAQQDKSGLPNDRFSAERPEGSISTLTIQRTEQRDSAMYRCASSPLRGTAYNEQFFGPGTRLTVL.

The CDR3 sequence is CASSKGQGSNQPQHF. The CDR3 DNA reads as TGTGCCAGTAGTAAGGGACAGGGAAGCAATCAGCCCCAGCATTTT. This rearrangement joins TRBV19 to TRBJ1-5; 9 bases match TRBD1. CDR1 is LNHDA, CDR2 SQIVND, per germline (reference sequence). The CDR3 loop spans 15 amino acids. The ends lost 4 bases at V and 1 base at J; junction bases unmatched: 2.

This clonotype has ten or more counts. The chain joins TRBV4-2 to TRBJ2-1, with D possibly being TRBD2 (6 bases). The CDR3 loop spans 13 amino acids. Per the germline V gene, CDR1 is LGHNA and CDR2 is YNFKEQ. Trimming cost V 5 bases and J 6 bases, with 11 bases left between them. DNA for the CDR3: TGTGCCAGCAGCGGGGACTTTCTCAATGAGCAGTTCTTC. Amino acids: CASSGDFLNEQFF.

In this sample, this clonotype turned up a few times. The V call is TRBV28, the J call TRBJ1-4, with D possibly being TRBD1 (6 bases). Trimming stripped 0 bases from V and 11 bases from J, with 13 bases between. The germline V gene encodes CDR1 MDHEN and CDR2 SYDVKM. The CDR3 loop spans 14 amino acids. The CDR3 coding sequence is TGTGCCAGCAGTTTATGGGGGGGGCCTGGGAAACTGTTTTTT. The encoded protein is CASSLWGGPGKLFF.

In its sample, this clonotype was seen a few times. The rearrangement links TRBV20-1 to TRBJ1-5, with D tentatively TRBD1 (5 bases). The CDR3 has 12 residues. Trimming stripped 7 bases from V and 6 bases from J, with 13 bases between. Germline-derived CDR1 and CDR2 are DFQATT and SNEGSKA (reference sequence). CDR3 nucleotides: TGCAGTGTTGGGGACCTAAGTCAGCCCCAGCATTTT. Encoded protein: CSVGDLSQPQHF.

This clonotype has ten or more counts. The rearrangement joins TRBV10-3 to TRBJ2-3; D uncertain. Trimming left V 0 bases short and J 2 bases short, with 9 bases between. CDR3 size: 15 residues. Germline CDR1 ENHRY, CDR2 SYGVKD. CDR3 sequence (DNA): TGTGCCATCAGTGAGTCGAAAGGTAACACAGATACGCAGTATTTT. Its translation is CAISESKGNTDTQYF.

The chain uses TRBV7-3 and TRBJ2-1; D gene unclear. V was pared by 5 bases and J by 5 bases, with 10 bases between. CDR1 and CDR2 from the germline V gene are SGHTA and FQGTGA. This CDR3 comprises 13 residues. The CDR3 reads CASSTTSNNEQFF. DNA of the CDR3: TGTGCCAGCAGCACGACATCTAACAATGAGCAGTTCTTC.

In this sample, this clonotype turned up many times. V gene TRBV12-3 or TRBV12-4 combines with J gene TRBJ1-2; TRBD1 might be the D (5 bases). The V end was cut by 5 bases, the J end by 9 bases, with 19 bases between. The CDR3 has 14 amino acids. The CDR3 DNA follows: TGTGCCAGCAGTCCGGGGGGACTGCCTTGGAGCTACACCTTC. Translation gives CASSPGGLPWSYTF.

This clonotype came up a few times. The rearrangement uses TRBV7-8 and TRBJ2-7; 10 nucleotides line up with TRBD2. This CDR3 has 16 residues. CDR1 SGHVS and CDR2 FQNEAQ come from the germline V gene. V trimming: 1 base; J trimming: 9 bases; junction bases outside the gene matches: 12. CDR3 sequence reads: CASSLESLAGALGQYF. Here the CDR3 DNA reads TGTGCCAGCAGCTTAGAGTCGCTAGCGGGAGCGTTGGGGCAGTACTTC.

This chain connects TRBV10-3 to TRBJ2-2; 9 bases agree with TRBD1. Germline CDR1 reads ENHRY; CDR2 reads SYGVKD. After removal of 6 bases from V and 1 base from J, the junction contained 0 bases not matched to a gene. The CDR3 is 14 residues long. The CDR3 region is CAIRTGGNTGELFF. The CDR3, as DNA: TGTGCCATCAGGACAGGGGGGAACACCGGGGAGCTGTTTTTT.